Sequencing of this T cell receptor (beta chain) was carried out in a study of CD8+ T cells in alopecia areata. The germline V gene has CDR1 SNHLY and CDR2 FYNNEI. The CDR3 has 15 residues. The V segment lost 6 bases and the J segment 1 base; nucleotides outside the gene matches: 2. Whole-study results and caveats: Scalp sequencing also captures normal skin's resident alphabeta T cells.

cDNA serving as the sequencing template came from extracted, reverse transcribed RNA. The protocol was immunoSEQ multiplex PCR, while the TCRdb copy is restricted to in-frame clones and leaves out a portion. The sample carries 150,000 or so clones, about 60% recorded once. A word on this clone: As yet, its antigen is unknown.

The sequence came from a human donor with alopecia areata. This rearrangement joins TRBV2 to TRBJ2-6; TRBD1 agrees at 8 bases. The material sequenced was CD4+ T cells sorted from blood, taken at week 0. Here the CDR3 reads CASRRTGSGANVLTF. The CDR3 region has the DNA TGTGCCAGCAGGAGGACAGGGTCTGGGGCCAACGTCCTGACTTTC.